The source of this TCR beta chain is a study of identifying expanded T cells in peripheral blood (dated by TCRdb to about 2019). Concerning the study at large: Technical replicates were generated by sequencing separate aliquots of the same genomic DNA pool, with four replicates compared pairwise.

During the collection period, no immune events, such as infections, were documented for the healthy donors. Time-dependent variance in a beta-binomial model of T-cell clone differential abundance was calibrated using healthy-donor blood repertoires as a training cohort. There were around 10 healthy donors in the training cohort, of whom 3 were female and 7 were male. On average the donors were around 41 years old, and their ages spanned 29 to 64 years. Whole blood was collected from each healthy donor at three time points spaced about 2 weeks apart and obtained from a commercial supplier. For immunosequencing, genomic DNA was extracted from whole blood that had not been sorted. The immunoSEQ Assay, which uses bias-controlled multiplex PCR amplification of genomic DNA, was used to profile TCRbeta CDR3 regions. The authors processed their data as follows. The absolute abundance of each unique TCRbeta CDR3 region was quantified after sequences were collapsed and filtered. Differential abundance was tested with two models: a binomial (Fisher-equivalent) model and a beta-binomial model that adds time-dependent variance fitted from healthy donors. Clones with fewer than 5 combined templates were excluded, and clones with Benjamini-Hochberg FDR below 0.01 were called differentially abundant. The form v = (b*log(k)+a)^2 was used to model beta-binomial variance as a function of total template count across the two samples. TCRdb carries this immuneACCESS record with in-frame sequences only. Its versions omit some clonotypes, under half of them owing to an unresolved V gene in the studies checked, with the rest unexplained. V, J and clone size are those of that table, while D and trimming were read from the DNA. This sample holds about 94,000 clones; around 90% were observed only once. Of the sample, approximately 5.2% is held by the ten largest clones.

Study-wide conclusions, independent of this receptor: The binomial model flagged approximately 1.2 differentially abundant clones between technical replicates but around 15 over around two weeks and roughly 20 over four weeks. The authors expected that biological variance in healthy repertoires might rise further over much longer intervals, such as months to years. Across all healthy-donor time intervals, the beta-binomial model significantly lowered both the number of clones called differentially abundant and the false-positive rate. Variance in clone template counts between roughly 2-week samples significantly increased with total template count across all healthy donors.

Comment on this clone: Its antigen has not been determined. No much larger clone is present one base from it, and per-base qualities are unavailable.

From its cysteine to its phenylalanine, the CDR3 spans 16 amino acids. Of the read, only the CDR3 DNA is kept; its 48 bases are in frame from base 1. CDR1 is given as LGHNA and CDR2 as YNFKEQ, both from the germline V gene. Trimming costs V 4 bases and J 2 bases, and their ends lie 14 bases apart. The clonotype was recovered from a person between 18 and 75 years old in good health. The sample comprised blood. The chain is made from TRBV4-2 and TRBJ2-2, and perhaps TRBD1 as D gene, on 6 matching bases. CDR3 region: CASSRERGSNTGELFF. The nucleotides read TGTGCCAGCAGCCGCGAAAGGGGGTCAAACACCGGGGAGCTGTTTTTT.